A single T cell receptor (beta chain) is shown here with its context. Which antigen it targets is not known. Base qualities were left out, and no much larger clone turns up one base away. Other DNA sequences in this specimen translate into the identical CDR3. Using the deep immunoSEQ assay, multiplex PCR amplified TCR CDR3 regions from genomic DNA. Genomic DNA extracted from each cell subset was distributed evenly over all wells of several immunoSEQ 96-well plates, and each plate served as one replicate. For sorted subsets, each replicate PCR was loaded with about 200 ng genomic DNA, equivalent to approximately 33,000 T cell genomes. Purified libraries were quantified with a Qubit 3.0 fluorometer, sized on a Bioanalyzer 2100, and re-quantified with the KAPA Library Quantification kit. Every immunoSEQ 96-well plate was sequenced on a dedicated single-read 150-cycle Illumina NextSeq 550 flow cell. The study's own analysis went as follows. Because the immunoSEQ output included only junctional sequences and no quality scores, the filtering could not be the same as the filtering used for full-length reads. Sequences were annotated with PyIR, a Python wrapper for IgBLAST v1.9, using IMGT germline references to assign V/J genes and CDR3. Reads with weak V/J assignments (E-value above 1e-6), missing CDR3, stop codons, out-of-frame junctions, or ambiguous translated residues were removed. A V3J clonotype was defined by an identical inferred V gene, J gene, and CDR3 amino acid sequence. The percentage overlap between two repertoires was calculated by dividing the number of shared unique clonotypes by the size of the smaller repertoire. RTK rarefaction, the Chao1 estimator, and Recon v2.1 estimates of unobserved clonotypes were used to assess repertoire richness. Generation probabilities for all TCRbeta clonotypes obtained by the gDNA method from several donors were computed using OLGA. Sourced from immuneACCESS, this table was stored by TCRdb with only in-frame sequences that have V and J called. A share of the clones is absent; for the studies checked, an unresolved V gene accounts for under half, and the remainder has no known explanation. V and J calls and clone size are copied from that table; D and trimming were computed from the DNA. The sample has approximately 1.9 million clones on record, 93% of them singletons. Jointly, the top ten make up under 2% of the sample.

For the CD8 naive samples, CD45RO-negative cells were positively selected for CCR7, yielding a CD45RA+CCR7+ population from which TemRA cells were excluded. The donors were healthy, HIV-negative adults with no recently reported acute infections or vaccinations. Every donor was a Caucasian adult living in Nashville, Tennessee, USA. Blood was obtained by leukapheresis, after which PBMCs were separated by Ficoll-Histopaque density gradient centrifugation and cryopreserved in liquid nitrogen vapor phase. Purity and quantity of every magnetically sorted T cell population were checked by analytical flow cytometry. Genomic DNA was isolated from each sorted fraction and quantified by UV absorbance on a Nanodrop 2000c. The data belong to a study of shared clonotypes between healthy human individuals (dated by TCRdb to 2020 to 2022). For the wider study: A few men and two women, aged 18 to 49 years, made up the cohort. Per donor, three plates each were used for CD4 naive and CD4 memory, two for CD8 naive, and one for CD8 memory. Libraries were prepared and TCR repertoires were sequenced by different laboratories using diverse techniques, in order to increase sequencing depth and limit assay-specific biases. Each donor's leukapheresis produced roughly between about 0.9 and 9.5 billion PBMCs. Blood TCR repertoires of five healthy adults were deeply sequenced to estimate repertoire size and the extent of clonotype sharing between individuals.

Summary of the overall study and its limitations: Pairwise subsampling indicated that sequencing depth was expected to affect the degree of clonotype sharing among donors. Naive subsets generally had larger estimated clonotype richness than memory subsets. Sampling was restricted to blood, and TCR repertoires in tissue are likely to differ from TCR repertoires in blood. Even with the large sequencing depth, rarefaction of the sorted-subset datasets indicated that sequencing was incomplete. Because the study included only a small number of donors, the genetic and exposure-history diversity represented was limited. Higher generation probabilities were observed for clonotypes shared by all four sorted-subset donors than for non-shared clonotypes. When several donors were compared, the shared fraction of clonotypes was about 5.5% for naive CD4, around 4% for naive CD8, 2% to 2.5% for memory CD4, and 0.4% for memory CD8.

The CDR3 contains 15 residues, cysteine and phenylalanine counted. Just CDR3 DNA is preserved here, 45 bases in frame from base 1. For this chain, trimming is 2 bases at the V end and 2 bases at the J end, and the number of junction bases without a gene match is 2. Via the germline V gene, CDR1 is SGHRS and CDR2 YFSETQ. The sequence derives from a man between 18 and 29 years old in good health. Some clones in this sample may be carry-over from other donors' samples. The sequenced sample was naive CD8+ T cells from PBMCs. The cell subset or site label corresponds to: CD45RA+CCR7+. The chain is encoded by TRBV5-1 joined to TRBJ2-1; 9 nucleotides in the junction match TRBD2. The nucleotide sequence reads TGCGCCAGCAGCTTCACTAGCGGGCCCTACAATGAGCAGTTCTTC. Its protein is CASSFTSGPYNEQFF. Supplemented by the reference TRBV5-1 and TRBJ2-1 proteins around the CDR3, the complete variable domain is KAGVTQTPRYLIKTRGQQVTLSCSPISGHRSVSWYQQTPGQGLQFLFEYFSETQRNKGNFPGRFSGRQFSNSRSEMNVSTLELGDSALYLCASSFTSGPYNEQFFGPGTRLTVL.